These 9 T cell receptor beta chains were all obtained from the same sample, sequenced in a study of blood T cell repertoires in COVID-19 (TCRdb year 2020). Libraries were built with the immunoSEQ multiplex PCR assay. In TCRdb, the immuneACCESS table is reduced to in-frame sequences with V and J assigned. These tables do not hold every clone; where another copy was compared, an unresolved V gene accounts for under half, and the others remain unexplained. Across this sample there are under 250,000 clones, with 70% to 90% seen only once. Over 1.1% of the sample is taken by the ten largest. Input material: peripheral blood. Source of these receptors: a man older than 75 with acute or convalescent COVID-19.

The chain is built from TRBV19 and TRBJ1-2; D is possibly TRBD1 (5 bases). The CDR3 is 15 residues long. Trimming stripped 3 bases from V and 8 bases from J, with 19 bases between. CDR1 LNHDA and CDR2 SQIVND come from the germline V gene (reference sequence). As DNA, the CDR3 is TGTGCCAGTAGTATCTCCGGGACTGATCTTTCGGGCTACACCTTC. It yields the protein CASSISGTDLSGYTF.

This sequence joins TRBV2 and TRBJ1-1; 10 positions match TRBD1. With 7 bases clipped from V and 1 base from J, the junction kept 6 bases outside the gene matches. Germline CDR1 and CDR2: SNHLY and FYNNEI. The CDR3 runs to 15 residues. This CDR3 reads CASTPGQGRNTEAFF. The CDR3 DNA reads as TGTGCCAGCACCCCGGGACAGGGGAGGAACACTGAAGCTTTCTTT. The full variable domain, in which reference TRBV2 and TRBJ1-1 provide the parts outside the CDR3, is EPEVTQTPSHQVTQMGQEVILRCVPISNHLYFYWYRQILGQKVEFLVSFYNNEISEKSEIFDDQFSVERPDGSNFTLKIRSTKLEDSAMYFCASTPGQGRNTEAFFGQGTRLTVV.

This chain links TRBV6-5 with TRBJ2-3, with D hard to call. CDR3 size: 12 residues. The germline gives CDR1 MNHEY, CDR2 SVGAGI. CDR3: CSLEQDTDTQYF. CDR3 nucleotides: TGTTCCTTGGAGCAAGACACAGATACGCAGTATTTT.

The genes are TRBV11-2 and TRBJ1-1; TRBD1 is a possible D gene (5 bases). Germline lookup yields CDR1 SGHAT and CDR2 FQNNGV. This CDR3 spans 14 amino acids. V lost 1 base, J lost 4 bases, and 10 bases lay in between. CDR3 region: CASSLVQGLTEAFF. CDR3 nucleotide sequence: TGTGCCAGCAGCTTAGTGCAGGGACTCACTGAAGCTTTCTTT.

The CDR3 loop reads CASSYNQGGSEAFF. The CDR3 nucleotides are TGTGCCAGCAGTTACAATCAGGGAGGTTCCGAAGCTTTCTTT. The genes are TRBV6-2 or TRBV6-3 and TRBJ1-1, with D possibly matching TRBD1 (5 bases). The length of the CDR3 is 14 residues. V was pared by 2 bases and J by 8 bases, with 15 bases between. Germline V gives CDR1 MNHEY, CDR2 SVGEGT.

The chain combines TRBV27 with TRBJ2-3, with 7 bases matching TRBD2. The CDR3 sequence is 14 residues long. Per the germline V gene, CDR1 is MNHEY and CDR2 is SMNVEV (reference sequence). After removal of 6 bases from V and 2 bases from J, the junction contained 5 bases not matched to a gene. DNA for the CDR3: TGTGCCAGCAGAGCTAGCGGACCCACAGATACGCAGTATTTT. Its protein product is CASRASGPTDTQYF.

CDR3 residues: CASSLVRTGEGNQPQHF. CDR3 nucleotides: TGTGCCAGCAGCTTGGTCCGGACAGGGGAGGGCAATCAGCCCCAGCATTTT. The chain is built from TRBV5-6 and TRBJ1-5; 9 bases agree with TRBD1. Per germline, CDR1 SGHDT and CDR2 YYEEEE. This CDR3 spans 17 amino acids. The ends lost 0 bases at V and 2 bases at J; junction bases unmatched: 6.

This clone was seen just once. CDR3: CASSSPGTGSYEQYF. CDR3 bases: TGTGCCAGCAGTTCCCCCGGGACTGGCTCCTACGAGCAGTACTTC. The V and J genes are TRBV6-2 or TRBV6-3 and TRBJ2-7; TRBD2 is a possible D gene (6 bases). The CDR3 has 15 amino acids. From germline, CDR1 is MNHEY and CDR2 SVGEGT. V shed 4 bases and J shed 0 bases, with 13 bases lying between them.

The CDR3 protein is CASSQGLAGAYNEQFF. CDR3 DNA sequence: TGCGCCAGCAGCCAAGGACTAGCGGGGGCGTACAATGAGCAGTTCTTC. The rearrangement links TRBV4-3 to TRBJ2-1; 12 nucleotides agree with TRBD2. With 1 base clipped from V and 4 bases from J, the junction kept 2 bases outside the gene matches. The CDR3 runs 16 residues. Germline V gene lookup returns CDR1 LGHNA and CDR2 YSLEER.